This T cell receptor beta chain was documented in a study of CD8 T cells in ankylosing spondylitis. Study-wide results and caveats: Reportedly, disease-linked clones are significantly enriched in ankylosing spondylitis patients' matched synovial fluid.

TCRdb fed the 5' RACE reads into MiXCR, producing one record per CDR3 protein. The profile covers 50,000 to 75,000 distinct CDR3 sequences, with approximately 6% appearing a single time and 5% taken by the ten largest. This clonotype was counted many times. Its antigen is not identified. The CDR3 length is 15 residues. Per the germline V gene, CDR1 is SEHNR and CDR2 is FQNEAQ (reference sequence). V was clipped by 5 bases and J by 2 bases; unmatched bases: 5. Input material: synovial fluid, either unsorted or a sorted T cell fraction (not recorded which). The sequence came from a male donor with ankylosing spondylitis. The V gene is TRBV7-9, the J gene TRBJ2-1, with TRBD2 matching over 8 bases. CDR3 DNA: TGTGCCAGCAGCCCAGGAGCGGGGGCCTACAATGAGCAGTTCTTC. Translation: CASSPGAGAYNEQFF.